The 15 T cell receptor beta chains below come from one sample, sequenced in a study of cytomegalovirus exposure and HLA in healthy donors. 60 Vbeta and 13 Jbeta primers were used in PCR. Sequencing used immunoSEQ multiplex PCR; TCRdb keeps in-frame clones, though not all of them. The table includes approximately 140,000 clones, nearly 80% detected once. What was sequenced was PBMCs. The receptors here all came from a man aged 35-49 years in good health and CMV-seropositive.

The chain combines TRBV5-1 with TRBJ2-5, with TRBD2 matching 8 bases. CDR1 is SGHRS, CDR2 YFSETQ, per germline. The V and J ends lost 4 bases and 5 bases, in that order; junction bases with no gene match: 13. The CDR3 runs to 16 residues. DNA for the CDR3: TGCGCCAGCAGCCGGGAGGGGCGGGGGACCGAGGAGACCCAGTACTTC. Amino acids: CASSREGRGTEETQYF.

The gene calls are TRBV29-1 and TRBJ1-1; 7 bases are shared with TRBD1. After removal of 3 bases from V and 6 bases from J, the junction contained 7 bases not matched to a gene. The CDR3 has 13 amino acids. Germline CDR1 reads SQVTM; CDR2 reads ANQGSEA. The CDR3 reads CSVDRGPIAEAFF. CDR3 nucleotides: TGCAGCGTTGATAGGGGGCCGATCGCTGAAGCTTTCTTT.

The gene calls are TRBV28 and TRBJ1-5; D gene unclear. CDR1 is MDHEN, CDR2 SYDVKM, per germline. V was trimmed by 0 bases and J by 1 base, leaving 7 bases between them. The CDR3 spans 15 residues. The CDR3 protein is CASSLWGPSNQPQHF. The CDR3 DNA sequence: TGTGCCAGCAGTTTATGGGGCCCGAGCAATCAGCCCCAGCATTTT.

This clone appeared a few times. This chain connects TRBV2 to TRBJ2-1, with 7 bases fitting TRBD1. Losses at the gene ends were 4 bases for V and 7 bases for J; bases not matched to a gene: 1. This CDR3 has 12 amino acids. Germline V gene sequence: CDR1 SNHLY, CDR2 FYNNEI. CDR3 in amino acids: CASSVQGNEQFF. For the CDR3, the DNA is TGTGCCAGCAGTGTACAGGGGAATGAGCAGTTCTTC.

A few counts support this clone. The CDR3 nucleotides read TGCGCCAGCAGTGAGTCGTTCCTGGGACAGGGTAGGAACGAGCAGTACTTC. Protein product: CASSESFLGQGRNEQYF. The genes are TRBV10-2 and TRBJ2-7; 9 positions agree with TRBD1. Unmatched junction bases numbered 11, after V lost 0 bases and J lost 5 bases. The CDR3 extends over 17 amino acids. Germline CDR1 and CDR2: WSHSY and SAAADI.

This chain links TRBV6-6 with TRBJ2-4; 7 nucleotides align to TRBD1. V was clipped by 2 bases and J by 6 bases; unmatched bases: 7. The CDR3 has 15 residues. The germline gives CDR1 MNHNY, CDR2 SVGAGI (reference sequence). The CDR3 DNA is TGTGCCAGCAGTTACGCGACGGGACAGCGAAACATTCAGTACTTC. Translated, it gives CASSYATGQRNIQYF.

This sequence joins TRBV7-2 and TRBJ1-5; unclear D gene. Looked up from germline, CDR1 is SGHTA and CDR2 is FQGNSA. There are 13 residues in the CDR3. V lost 2 bases to trimming and J lost 5 bases, with 7 bases between them. Here the CDR3 reads CASSLSNYQPQHF. CDR3 sequence (DNA): TGTGCCAGCAGCTTAAGCAATTATCAGCCCCAGCATTTT. Supplemented by reference TRBV7-2 and TRBJ1-5, the full variable domain reads GAGVSQSPSNKVTEKGKDVELRCDPISGHTALYWYRQSLGQGLEFLIYFQGNSAPDKSGLPSDRFSAERTGGSVSTLTIQRTQQEDSAVYLCASSLSNYQPQHFGDGTRLSIL.

This clone was recorded only once. The V and J genes are TRBV10-2 and TRBJ1-5; D is uncertain. V dropped 3 bases and J dropped 2 bases, with 14 bases sitting between them. CDR3 length equals 16 residues. Per the germline V gene, CDR1 is WSHSY and CDR2 is SAAADI. This CDR3 reads CASSDVEGSGNQPQHF. CDR3 DNA sequence: TGCGCCAGCAGTGATGTGGAGGGCTCTGGCAATCAGCCCCAGCATTTT.

CDR3 sequence reads: CASANRVISYEQYF. The CDR3 DNA reads as TGTGCCAGTGCTAACAGGGTGATCTCCTACGAGCAGTACTTC. This chain connects TRBV27 to TRBJ2-7, with D possibly being TRBD1 (6 bases). The CDR3 runs to 14 residues. Germline-derived CDR1 and CDR2 are MNHEY and SMNVEV (reference sequence). Trimming removed 9 bases at V and 0 bases at J, with 15 bases between.

The V and J genes are TRBV29-1 and TRBJ2-7, with D perhaps TRBD2 (6 bases). This CDR3 is 13 amino acids long. Per the germline V gene, CDR1 is SQVTM and CDR2 is ANQGSEA. With 3 bases removed from V and 6 bases from J, the gap between germline ends came to 15 bases. CDR3 nucleotides: TGCAGCGTTGATTTAGCGGAGGGAACCGAGCAGTACTTC. Its translation is CSVDLAEGTEQYF.

The chain joins TRBV7-3 to TRBJ1-1; no definite D call. CDR1 and CDR2 (germline): SGHTA, FQGTGA. Trimming took off 4 bases at V and 0 bases at J, with 6 bases between the two ends. CDR3 length: 13 residues. The CDR3 is CASSSNMNTEAFF. The CDR3 DNA reads TGTGCCAGCAGCTCAAACATGAACACTGAAGCTTTCTTT.

The rearrangement joins TRBV7-7 to TRBJ2-2, with 9 bases aligning to TRBD1. CDR1 and CDR2 from the germline V gene are SSHAT and FNYEAQ (reference sequence). The length of the CDR3 is 16 residues. V shed 4 bases and J 4 bases; nucleotides not matched to a gene: 7. CDR3 sequence: CASSSTGTGSTGELFF. DNA of the CDR3: TGTGCCAGCAGCTCAACCGGGACAGGGAGCACCGGGGAGCTGTTTTTT.

This chain uses TRBV18 with TRBJ2-1, with TRBD1 matching 8 bases. Per germline, CDR1 KGHSH and CDR2 LQKENI. The CDR3 consists of 17 residues. The ends lost 4 bases at V and 5 bases at J; junction bases unmatched: 13. Written as DNA, the CDR3 is TGTGCCAGCTCACGCATATACGGGACAGGCGAGAACAATGAGCAGTTCTTC. Translated, it gives CASSRIYGTGENNEQFF.

V and J are TRBV6-1 and TRBJ1-2; tentative D call: TRBD1 (5 bases). This CDR3 spans 14 amino acids. Between the trimmed V and J ends, which lost 2 bases and 4 bases, there was a span of 11 bases. CDR1 and CDR2 (germline): MNHNS, SASEGT. The CDR3 nucleotides read TGTGCCAGCAGTGAACGTAGACAGACCTATGGCTACACCTTC. This translates into CASSERRQTYGYTF.

The genes are TRBV5-1 and TRBJ1-1, with a weak D call TRBD1 (6 bases). From germline, CDR1 is SGHRS and CDR2 YFSETQ. V was pared by 4 bases and J by 1 base, with 20 bases between. The CDR3 has 17 amino acids. The CDR3: CASSPNPGVQGNTEAFF. The CDR3 DNA is TGCGCCAGCAGCCCGAATCCAGGGGTTCAGGGGAACACTGAAGCTTTCTTT.